This T cell receptor (beta chain) was observed in a study of cytomegalovirus exposure and HLA in healthy donors. Across the whole study: Early released data comprised about 85 million unique TCRs from HLA-typed donors. Study-wide findings and caveats: A missense DCLRE1C variant was associated with V- and J-gene trimming of TCR beta chains in a later analysis, and an independent cohort replicated the association.

60 Vbeta and 13 Jbeta primers were used in PCR. Assay used: immunoSEQ multiplex PCR; TCRdb lists only in-frame clones, some missing. Altogether more than 100,000 clones are present, around four fifths being singletons, with the ten largest covering 30%. The CDR3 spans 13 residues. The germline V gene encodes CDR1 SGHTA and CDR2 FQGNSA. Trimming took off 3 bases at V and 5 bases at J, with 11 bases between the two ends. To note about this clone: Its antigen is still unknown.

Material for sequencing was PBMCs. This clonotype was sampled from a man between 60 and 75 years old in good health and CMV-seropositive. The V and J genes are TRBV7-2 and TRBJ2-7; tentatively, D is TRBD1 (5 bases). The CDR3 spells CASSFSQGNEQYF. The CDR3 nucleotides are TGTGCCAGCAGCTTTTCCCAGGGAAACGAGCAGTACTTC.